Shown below are 2 T cell receptor beta chains from a single sample sequenced in a study of graft-versus-host responses after intestinal transplantation. Generated by immunoSEQ multiplex PCR, the TCRdb table keeps only in-frame clones and is missing some. The repertoire consists of some 40,000 clones, with 75% to 95% occurring once and the leading ten covering 4.4%. The material sequenced was PBMCs, taken 524 days after transplant. These receptors were taken from a human patient who received an intestinal transplant, so some T cells may come from the graft donor.

Only one count was recorded for this clone. The chain is built from TRBV7-3 and TRBJ2-5, with a tentative D call TRBD2 (6 bases). Germline V gene lookup returns CDR1 SGHTA and CDR2 FQGTGA. The CDR3 loop spans 14 amino acids. V was cut by 6 bases and J by 2 bases, with 13 bases left in between. CDR3 sequence reads: CASRLAEEQETQYF. DNA of the CDR3: TGTGCCAGCAGGTTAGCGGAGGAGCAAGAGACCCAGTACTTC.

The CDR3 reads CASSDHRRHYGYTF. DNA of the CDR3: TGTGCCAGCAGTGATCATCGACGGCACTATGGCTACACCTTC. V usage is TRBV6-1 and J usage is TRBJ1-2, with unresolved D. The V gene's germline CDR1 is MNHNS and CDR2 SASEGT. V shed 3 bases and J shed 3 bases, with 11 bases lying between them. The CDR3 length is 14 residues.